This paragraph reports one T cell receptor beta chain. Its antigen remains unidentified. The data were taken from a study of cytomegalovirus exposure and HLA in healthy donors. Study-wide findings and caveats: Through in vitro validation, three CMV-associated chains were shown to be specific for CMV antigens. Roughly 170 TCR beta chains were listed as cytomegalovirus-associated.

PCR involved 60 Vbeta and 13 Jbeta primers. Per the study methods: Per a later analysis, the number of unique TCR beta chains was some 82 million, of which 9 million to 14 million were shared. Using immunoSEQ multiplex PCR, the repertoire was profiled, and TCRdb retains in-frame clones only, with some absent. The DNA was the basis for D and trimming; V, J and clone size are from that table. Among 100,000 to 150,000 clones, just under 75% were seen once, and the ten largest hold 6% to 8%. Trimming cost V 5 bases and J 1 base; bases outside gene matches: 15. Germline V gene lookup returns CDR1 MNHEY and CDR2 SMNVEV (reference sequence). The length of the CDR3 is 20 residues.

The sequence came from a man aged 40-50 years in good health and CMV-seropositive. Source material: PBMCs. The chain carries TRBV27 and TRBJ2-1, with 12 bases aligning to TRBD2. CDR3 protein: CASSTRLAGEVIRSYNEQFF. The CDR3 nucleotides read TGTGCCAGCAGTACCCGACTAGCGGGAGAAGTAATTAGGTCCTACAATGAGCAGTTCTTC.